Shown below are 22 T cell receptor beta chains from a single sample sequenced in a study of metastatic and nonmetastatic thyroid tumors. Using MiXCR, TCRdb reanalyzed the PCR reads. This sample has under 50,000 clones, with around 20% found just once. Until they underwent thyroid surgery, no patient had received any treatment. The sequencing input was blood. The receptors here all came from a male donor with papillary thyroid cancer or a benign thyroid nodule (not recorded which). Some clones in this sample may be carry-over from other donors' samples.

This clone appeared a few times. The V call is TRBV6-1, the J call TRBJ1-6, with 9 bases that match TRBD1. Trimming took 8 bases from V and 10 from J; bases not matched to a gene: 6. The CDR3 loop spans 13 amino acids. CDR1 and CDR2 from the germline V gene are MNHNS and SASEGT. CDR3: CASSGQGRSPLHF. As DNA, the CDR3 is TGTGCCAGCTCGGGACAGGGTAGATCACCCCTCCACTTT.

At least ten counts were recorded for this clone. The V gene is TRBV7-8, the J gene TRBJ2-4; TRBD2 is a possible D gene (6 bases). The V end was cut by 5 bases, the J end by 11 bases, with 19 bases between. Germline V lookup: CDR1 SGHVS, CDR2 FQNEAQ. The CDR3 has 14 amino acids. CDR3 sequence: CASSLLTREGLQYF. The CDR3 bases are TGTGCCAGCAGCCTCCTGACTAGAGAGGGGCTTCAGTACTTC.

The chain uses TRBV6-5 and TRBJ1-3; D unresolved. In germline, CDR1 is MNHEY, CDR2 SVGAGI. The V gene lost 3 bases and the J gene lost 2 bases, with 14 bases spanning the gap. The CDR3 sequence is 16 residues long. The CDR3 loop is CASSYRRGLAGNTIYF. CDR3 bases: TGTGCCAGCAGTTATCGACGGGGTCTGGCTGGAAACACCATATATTTT.

This clone was recorded many times. The chain joins TRBV7-9 to TRBJ1-1; D is uncertain. The CDR3 spans 14 residues. V lost 5 bases and J 5 bases, leaving 15 bases between the germline ends. The germline V gene encodes CDR1 SEHNR and CDR2 FQNEAQ (reference sequence). CDR3 region: CASSNQSVLTEAFF. In DNA, the CDR3 is TGTGCCAGCAGCAACCAGTCGGTCCTGACTGAAGCTTTCTTT.

This chain uses TRBV6-5 with TRBJ1-2, with 7 bases identical to TRBD1. V lost 0 bases and J lost 4; bases outside the gene matches: 5. Germline V lookup: CDR1 MNHEY, CDR2 SVGAGI. This CDR3 contains 15 residues. The CDR3 DNA reads as TGTGCCAGCAGTTACTCTCCGGGACAGTTCTATGGCTACACCTTC. Its protein product is CASSYSPGQFYGYTF.

This clone was seen ten or more times. The chain combines TRBV5-1 with TRBJ1-5, with D hard to call. The CDR3 extends over 13 amino acids. Germline CDR1 and CDR2: SGHRS and YFSETQ. V lost 4 bases to trimming and J lost 7 bases, with 12 bases between them. The CDR3 protein is CASSAGPGQPQHF. As DNA, the CDR3 is TGCGCCAGCAGCGCGGGCCCAGGACAGCCCCAGCATTTT.

In its sample, this clone was seen many times. V gene TRBV20-1 combines with J gene TRBJ2-3, with D perhaps TRBD2 (6 bases). The V end lost 1 base, the J end lost 5 bases, and 10 bases lay between the germline ends. Germline CDR1 reads DFQATT; CDR2 reads SNEGSKA (reference sequence). The CDR3 totals 13 residues. The CDR3 loop reads CSARGDSRDTQYF. Here the CDR3 DNA reads TGCAGTGCTAGAGGGGACTCGCGAGATACGCAGTATTTT.

This clone was counted only a few times. The CDR3 DNA reads TGTGCCAGCAGTTACGGCGCAGGGGGCAATCAGCCCCAGCATTTT. It translates to CASSYGAGGNQPQHF. V gene TRBV6-2 or TRBV6-3 combines with J gene TRBJ1-5; a weak D match, TRBD1 (6 bases). Trimming cost V 2 bases and J 2 bases, with 10 bases left between them. Germline V lookup: CDR1 MNHEY, CDR2 SVGEGT. The length of the CDR3 is 15 residues.

This clone was seen at least ten times. The chain combines TRBV5-1 with TRBJ2-5; the D is unclear. The CDR3 length is 13 residues. Trimming took 0 bases from V and 3 from J, leaving 6 bases between them. Germline V gives CDR1 SGHRS, CDR2 YFSETQ. CDR3 protein: CASSLVAEETQYF. The CDR3 coding sequence is TGCGCCAGCAGCTTGGTGGCAGAAGAGACCCAGTACTTC.

This clone was seen many times. This rearrangement joins TRBV6-1 to TRBJ2-7; 7 bases map to TRBD1. This CDR3 has 15 residues. V was pared by 3 bases and J by 7 bases, with 12 bases of the junction left unmatched. CDR1 and CDR2 (germline): MNHNS, SASEGT. The CDR3, as DNA: TGTGCCAGCAGTGAGGGGTCGACAGGGTCAAAAGAGCAGTACTTC. Encoded protein: CASSEGSTGSKEQYF.

This chain uses TRBV12-3 or TRBV12-4 with TRBJ2-7; D is uncertain. V shed 6 bases and J shed 4 bases, with 10 bases lying between them. The CDR3 covers 12 residues. CDR3 nucleotide sequence: TGTGCCAGCAGCCAACAGTCTTACGAGCAGTACTTC. Its protein product is CASSQQSYEQYF.

The DNA for the CDR3 is TGTGCCAGCAGCTTAGTATCGGACAAGGGATCACCCCTCCACTTT. It specifies CASSLVSDKGSPLHF. The chain uses TRBV7-2 and TRBJ1-6, with a tentative D call TRBD1 (5 bases). Trimming stripped 1 base from V and 10 bases from J, with 14 bases between. The germline V gene encodes CDR1 SGHTA and CDR2 FQGNSA. This CDR3 is built from 15 residues. Together with reference TRBV7-2 and TRBJ1-6, the CDR3 gives the full variable domain: GAGVSQSPSNKVTEKGKDVELRCDPISGHTALYWYRQSLGQGLEFLIYFQGNSAPDKSGLPSDRFSAERTGGSVSTLTIQRTQQEDSAVYLCASSLVSDKGSPLHFGNGTRLTVT.

This clone was recorded many times. The chain joins TRBV7-2 to TRBJ1-1; 8 nucleotides agree with TRBD1. Germline V gives CDR1 SGHTA, CDR2 FQGNSA. Losses at the gene ends were 2 bases for V and 4 bases for J; bases not matched to a gene: 3. This CDR3 spans 14 amino acids. Written as DNA, the CDR3 is TGTGCCAGCAGCTTAAATACAGGGGGCACTGAAGCTTTCTTT. This sequence encodes CASSLNTGGTEAFF.

This clone was seen at least ten times. The chain uses TRBV30 and TRBJ1-6, with a weak D call TRBD1 (5 bases). Germline loops: CDR1 GTSNPN, CDR2 SVGIG (reference sequence). The CDR3 runs 14 residues. V was shortened by 3 bases and J by 7 bases, with 13 bases between the two germline ends. The CDR3 nucleotides are TGTGCCTGGAGGGGAATCACAGGAAATTCACCCCTCCACTTT. Translated: CAWRGITGNSPLHF. Full variable domain (remainder filled in from reference TRBV30 and TRBJ1-6): SQTIHQWPATLVQPVGSPLSLECTVEGTSNPNLYWYRQAAGRGLQLLFYSVGIGQISSEVPQNLSASRPQDRQFILSSKKLLLSDSGFYLCAWRGITGNSPLHFGNGTRLTVT.

This clone was counted ten times or more. This chain uses TRBV3-1 with TRBJ2-4; maybe TRBD1 (6 bases). CDR1 and CDR2 from the germline V gene are LGHDT and YNNKEL (reference sequence). Trimming took 0 bases from V and 4 from J, leaving 19 bases between them. The CDR3 has 18 residues. In nucleotides, the CDR3 is TGTGCCAGCAGCCAAGATGGGTCGAAGGGACACCTAAAAAACATTCAGTACTTC. It translates to CASSQDGSKGHLKNIQYF.

This chain connects TRBV28 to TRBJ2-2; 10 nucleotides match TRBD2. Trimming took 5 bases from V and 5 from J; bases not matched to a gene: 11. The CDR3 runs to 17 residues. Germline V gene sequence: CDR1 MDHEN, CDR2 SYDVKM. The CDR3 region is CASSPPLTSGITGELFF. In nucleotides, the CDR3 is TGTGCCAGCAGTCCACCATTAACTAGCGGGATTACCGGGGAGCTGTTTTTT.

This clone has a count of ten or more. The chain is built from TRBV6-1 and TRBJ2-7, with D unresolved. Deletions cut 7 bases from V and 0 bases from J, with 10 bases between. Germline assignment: CDR1 MNHNS and CDR2 SASEGT. The CDR3 has 13 residues. The CDR3 coding sequence is TGTGCCAGCATTGGGCGGAACTCCTACGAGCAGTACTTC. Protein sequence: CASIGRNSYEQYF.

The V and J genes are TRBV19 and TRBJ2-1; TRBD2 is a possible D gene (5 bases). Trimming took off 9 bases at V and 1 base at J, with 22 bases between the two ends. The germline V gene encodes CDR1 LNHDA and CDR2 SQIVND (reference sequence). The CDR3 runs to 17 residues. CDR3 residues: CASSPVLVGVSYNEQFF. The CDR3 DNA follows: TGTGCCAGCTCCCCCGTTCTTGTGGGAGTTTCCTACAATGAGCAGTTCTTC.

About this clone itself: This sample also contains other DNA sequences that code for the same CDR3. The genes are TRBV20-1 and TRBJ2-7; possibly TRBD1 for D (6 bases). This CDR3 comprises 15 residues. Trimming shortened V by 1 base and J by 1 base, and 14 bases separated the two germline ends. CDR1 and CDR2 (germline): DFQATT, SNEGSKA (reference sequence). CDR3 in DNA: TGCAGTGCTAGAGGTCGTCAGCAGGGGTCCTACGAGCAGTACTTC. Its translation is CSARGRQQGSYEQYF.

This clone appeared many times. J is TRBJ1-4 and V is TRBV18; D call uncertain. V was trimmed by 3 bases and J by 6 bases, leaving 8 bases between them. The CDR3 runs 13 residues. The V gene's germline CDR1 is KGHSH and CDR2 LQKENI. The CDR3 DNA follows: TGTGCCAGCTCACCTAGGTTGGATGAAAAACTGTTTTTT. As protein: CASSPRLDEKLFF.

This clone has at least ten counts. This chain links TRBV6-6 with TRBJ1-3; D might be TRBD1 (5 bases). The CDR3 length is 15 residues. V lost 3 bases to trimming and J lost 0 bases, with 9 bases between them. Germline CDR1 is MNHNY and CDR2 is SVGAGI (reference sequence). The CDR3: CASSYIGGSGNTIYF. The CDR3 DNA follows: TGTGCCAGCAGTTATATCGGGGGCTCTGGAAACACCATATATTTT.

Only a few counts were recorded for this clone. This may arise from a read error, as a much more abundant clone is one base away. Other DNA sequences in the same sample also yield this CDR3. The chain links TRBV6-4 to TRBJ1-4, with D uncertain. The CDR3 totals 14 residues. V lost 7 bases and J lost 6, with 15 bases in between. Germline V CDR1 and CDR2: MRHNA, SNTAGT. The CDR3 DNA reads TGTGCCAGCACCCCTCCCGGTACAGATGAAAAACTGTTTTTT. It yields the protein CASTPPGTDEKLFF.